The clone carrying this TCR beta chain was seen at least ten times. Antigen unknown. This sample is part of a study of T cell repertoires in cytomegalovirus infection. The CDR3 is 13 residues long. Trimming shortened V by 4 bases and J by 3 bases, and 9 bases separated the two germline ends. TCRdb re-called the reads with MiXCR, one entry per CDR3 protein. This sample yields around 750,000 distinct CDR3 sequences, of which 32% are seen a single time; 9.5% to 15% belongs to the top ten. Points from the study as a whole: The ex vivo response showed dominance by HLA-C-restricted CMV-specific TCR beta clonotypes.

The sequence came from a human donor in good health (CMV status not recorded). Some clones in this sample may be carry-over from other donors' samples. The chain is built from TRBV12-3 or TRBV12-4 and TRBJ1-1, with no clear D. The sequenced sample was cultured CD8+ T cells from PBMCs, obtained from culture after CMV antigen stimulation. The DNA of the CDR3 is TGTGCCAGCAGTTCAACACTCCACACTGAAGCTTTCTTT. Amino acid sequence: CASSSTLHTEAFF.